A few counts support the clone carrying this TCR beta chain. The table came from immunoSEQ multiplex PCR; TCRdb's copy has only in-frame clones and leaves some out. In the table there are around 150,000 clones, roughly 80% of which are singletons. The sample comes from a study of cytomegalovirus exposure and HLA in healthy donors. Across the study: Per a later analysis, the 550 to 850 first-cohort and 95 to 150 validation repertoires shared one platform.

CDR1 SGHTA and CDR2 FQGNSA come from the germline V gene. V shed 5 bases, J shed 4 bases, and the junction held 6 bases outside the gene matches. The CDR3 has 15 residues. Sample: PBMCs. The sequence was obtained from a man aged 25 to 45 in good health and CMV-seropositive. J is TRBJ2-1 and V is TRBV7-2, with 9 positions matching TRBD2. The CDR3 coding sequence is TGTGCCAGCAGCGGAGCGGGGGGTTGGTACAATGAGCAGTTCTTC. Protein product: CASSGAGGWYNEQFF.